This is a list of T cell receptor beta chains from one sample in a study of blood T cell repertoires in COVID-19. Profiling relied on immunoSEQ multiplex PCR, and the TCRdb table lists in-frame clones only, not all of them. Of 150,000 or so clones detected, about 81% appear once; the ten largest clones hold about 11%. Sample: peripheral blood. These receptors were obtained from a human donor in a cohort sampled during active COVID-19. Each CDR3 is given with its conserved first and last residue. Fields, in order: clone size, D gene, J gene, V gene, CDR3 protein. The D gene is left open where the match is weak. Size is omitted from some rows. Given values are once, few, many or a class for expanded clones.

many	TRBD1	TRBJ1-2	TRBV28	CASSSVGQGNYGYTF
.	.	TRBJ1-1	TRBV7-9	CASSLELGDTEAFF
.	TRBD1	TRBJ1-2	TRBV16	CASSQTGEDGYTF
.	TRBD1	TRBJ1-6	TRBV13	CASNAGQGDSPLHF
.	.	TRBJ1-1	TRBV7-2	CASSWRGEAFF
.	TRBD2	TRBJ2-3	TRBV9	CASSAGTNTDTQYF
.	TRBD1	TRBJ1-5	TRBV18	CASSPRQGFDQPQHF
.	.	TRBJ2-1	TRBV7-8	CASSLVPPPDEQFF
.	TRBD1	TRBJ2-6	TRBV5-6	CASSGRQGAGANVLTF
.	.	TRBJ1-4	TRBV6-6	CASHKGGTTNEKLFF
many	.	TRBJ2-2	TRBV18	CASSPAGMNTGELFF
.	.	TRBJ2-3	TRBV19	CASRQAGTQYF
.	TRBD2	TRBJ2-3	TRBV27	CASTHRGLAGSTDTQYF
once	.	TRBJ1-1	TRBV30	CAWSVAGLGTEAFF
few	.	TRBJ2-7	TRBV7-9	CASNLGRQDTSEREQYF
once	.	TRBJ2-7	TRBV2	CASSASVIYEQYF
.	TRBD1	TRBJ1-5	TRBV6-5	CASSLRQGNQPQHF
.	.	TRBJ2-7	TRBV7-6	CASSVTDSSPYEQYF
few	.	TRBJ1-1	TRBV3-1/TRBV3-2	CASSQPSQASEAFF
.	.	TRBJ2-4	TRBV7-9	CASSVQQGIDKNIQYF
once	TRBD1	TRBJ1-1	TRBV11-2	CASSFGQGVVNTEAFF
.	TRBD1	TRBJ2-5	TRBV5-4	CASSPGTGEVETQYF
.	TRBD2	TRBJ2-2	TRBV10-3	CAISEASGRSGELFF
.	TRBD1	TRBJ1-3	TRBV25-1	CASSDYTGGTIYF
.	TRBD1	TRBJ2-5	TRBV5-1	CASMLSPDREETQYF
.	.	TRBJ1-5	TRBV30	CAWSYDSLNQPQHF
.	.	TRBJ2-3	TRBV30	CAWSVQGSVDTQYF
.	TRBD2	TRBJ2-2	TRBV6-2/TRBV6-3	CASSYSLAGGFRELFF
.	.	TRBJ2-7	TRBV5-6	CASSTTGPLGEQYF
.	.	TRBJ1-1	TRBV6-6	CASSRSEMNTEAFF
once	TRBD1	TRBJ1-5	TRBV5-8	CASSSDPGTGNQPQHF
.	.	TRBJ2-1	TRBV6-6	CASSYLPGNEQFF
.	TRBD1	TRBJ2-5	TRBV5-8	CASSSPGQGSKTQYF
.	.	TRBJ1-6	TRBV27	CASSPSSYNSPLHF
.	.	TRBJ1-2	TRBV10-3	CAISTGLAISTF
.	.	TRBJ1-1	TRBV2	CASTGGGNEAFF
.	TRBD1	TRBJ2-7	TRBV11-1	CASSSGTGIYEQYF
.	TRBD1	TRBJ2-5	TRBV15	CATSRDSGGETQYF
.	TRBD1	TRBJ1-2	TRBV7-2	CASSLGTGGAYGYTF
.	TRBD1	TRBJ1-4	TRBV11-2	CASRTLGDRDNEKLFF
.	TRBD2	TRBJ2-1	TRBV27	CASSPRSASGRALNEQFF
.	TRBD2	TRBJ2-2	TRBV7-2	CASSLRTSTYAGELFF
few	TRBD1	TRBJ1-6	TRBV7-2	CASSFRGSPSPLHF
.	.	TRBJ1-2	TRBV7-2	CASSLNRGAIKGGGYTF